This record covers a single T cell receptor beta chain. What it recognizes is unknown. This CDR3 is built from 13 residues. Germline-derived CDR1 and CDR2 are MNHNY and SVGAGI (reference sequence). V lost 5 bases, J lost 3 bases, and 11 bases lay in between. This sample is drawn from a study of T-cell memory formation after mild COVID-19. Study-level background: Largely, TCR clusters stayed within a single donor. Findings of the study overall: In pre-infection memory, a portion of responding clones appeared, which suggested that cross-reactive memory joined.

TCRdb fed the 5' RACE reads into MiXCR, producing one record per CDR3 protein. The table includes roughly 130,000 distinct CDR3 sequences, roughly 15% detected once. The chain links TRBV6-6 to TRBJ2-7; no reliable D call. Sequenced: PBMCs or a T cell subset sorted from them (not recorded which). The receptor comes from an adult woman who had mild COVID-19 (a few samples of this study predate the infection). Cell type and time point are not known. The CDR3 protein is CASSTPGSYEQYF. CDR3 nucleotide sequence: TGTGCCAGCAGTACCCCGGGCAGCTACGAGCAGTACTTC.